A selection of T cell receptor beta chains follows, all from one sample in a study of blood T cells in healthy people across ages. TCRdb called the 5' RACE reads again in MiXCR, with one record for every CDR3 protein. The sample includes about 640,000 distinct CDR3 sequences, about 53% of them seen just once. Sequences were obtained from blood. All receptors come from a man in his sixties in good health. Both conserved end residues are part of each CDR3. D genes are given only for firm matches. Clone size, where shown, is once, few, many, or a class for clones that have expanded.

j_gene: TRBJ1-2
d_gene: TRBD1
abundance: NA
v_gene: TRBV20-1
len: 14
CDR3aa: CSAREDRGNYGYTF
CDR3nt: TGCAGTGCTAGAGAGGACAGGGGAAACTATGGCTACACCTTC

j_gene: TRBJ2-7
d_gene: NA
abundance: NA
v_gene: TRBV7-2
len: 13
CDR3aa: CASSLDWSYEQYF
CDR3nt: TGTGCCAGCAGCTTAGATTGGTCCTACGAGCAGTACTTC

j_gene: TRBJ2-3
d_gene: NA
abundance: NA
v_gene: TRBV18
len: 14
CDR3aa: CASSPGTETDTQYF
CDR3nt: TGTGCCAGCTCACCAGGGACCGAAACAGATACGCAGTATTTT

j_gene: TRBJ1-3
d_gene: NA
abundance: NA
v_gene: TRBV15
len: 15
CDR3aa: CATSRSRGPGNTIYF
CDR3nt: TGTGCCACCAGCAGATCTAGGGGCCCTGGAAACACCATATATTTT

j_gene: TRBJ1-1
d_gene: NA
abundance: NA
v_gene: TRBV2
len: 14
CDR3aa: CASTIGTAHSGAFF
CDR3nt: TGTGCCAGCACTATCGGCACAGCCCATTCGGGAGCTTTCTTT

j_gene: TRBJ1-2
d_gene: NA
abundance: NA
v_gene: TRBV18
len: 15
CDR3aa: CASSPSSGGYDGYTF
CDR3nt: TGTGCCAGCTCACCATCGTCGGGGGGCTACGATGGCTACACCTTC

j_gene: TRBJ2-3
d_gene: NA
abundance: NA
v_gene: TRBV5-1
len: 16
CDR3aa: CASSLVSVRGTDTQYF
CDR3nt: TGCGCCAGCAGCTTGGTTTCAGTTAGAGGCACAGATACGCAGTATTTT

j_gene: TRBJ1-4
d_gene: NA
abundance: NA
v_gene: TRBV27
len: 13
CDR3aa: CASSWEAREKLFF
CDR3nt: TGTGCCAGCAGTTGGGAAGCGAGGGAAAAACTGTTTTTT

j_gene: TRBJ2-7
d_gene: NA
abundance: few
v_gene: TRBV3-1
len: 16
CDR3aa: CASSHQPGTPSYEQYF
CDR3nt: TGTGCCAGCAGCCATCAACCCGGGACCCCATCCTACGAGCAGTACTTC

j_gene: TRBJ2-5
d_gene: TRBD1
abundance: NA
v_gene: TRBV6-5
len: 15
CDR3aa: CASSYSTRGRETQYF
CDR3nt: TGTGCCAGCAGTTACTCAACCAGGGGGCGCGAGACCCAGTACTTC

j_gene: TRBJ1-6
d_gene: TRBD1
abundance: NA
v_gene: TRBV6-6
len: 17
CDR3aa: CASSSDAGDSYNSPLHF
CDR3nt: TGTGCCAGCAGTTCCGACGCCGGGGACAGCTATAATTCACCCCTCCACTTT

j_gene: TRBJ1-2
d_gene: NA
abundance: NA
v_gene: TRBV7-9
len: 16
CDR3aa: CASSYGSGGPGGGYTF
CDR3nt: TGTGCCAGCAGCTACGGGTCGGGGGGTCCTGGCGGTGGCTACACCTTC

j_gene: TRBJ2-2
d_gene: NA
abundance: NA
v_gene: TRBV12-3/TRBV12-4
len: 15
CDR3aa: CASSPPVENTGELFF
CDR3nt: TGTGCCAGCAGTCCTCCAGTGGAGAACACCGGGGAGCTGTTTTTT

j_gene: TRBJ1-1
d_gene: TRBD1
abundance: NA
v_gene: TRBV29-1
len: 13
CDR3aa: CSGGQGLRTEAFF
CDR3nt: TGCAGCGGAGGACAGGGTCTGCGCACTGAAGCTTTCTTT

j_gene: TRBJ2-1
d_gene: TRBD1
abundance: NA
v_gene: TRBV12-3/TRBV12-4
len: 15
CDR3aa: CASRGGTGGFNEQFF
CDR3nt: TGTGCCAGCAGGGGCGGGACAGGGGGGTTCAATGAGCAGTTCTTC

j_gene: TRBJ2-7
d_gene: NA
abundance: NA
v_gene: TRBV20-1
len: 14
CDR3aa: CSANRAGGEYEQYF
CDR3nt: TGCAGTGCTAATCGAGCTGGGGGAGAATACGAGCAGTACTTC

j_gene: TRBJ2-5
d_gene: TRBD2
abundance: NA
v_gene: TRBV2
len: 15
CDR3aa: CASSEVETGGETQYF
CDR3nt: TGTGCCAGCAGTGAGGTGGAAACGGGGGGGGAGACCCAGTACTTC

j_gene: TRBJ2-7
d_gene: NA
abundance: NA
v_gene: TRBV12-3/TRBV12-4
len: 12
CDR3aa: CASSSPSLMQYF
CDR3nt: TGTGCCAGCAGTTCTCCTAGTTTAATGCAGTACTTC

j_gene: TRBJ1-2
d_gene: NA
abundance: NA
v_gene: TRBV5-8
len: 11
CDR3aa: CASSNLYGYTF
CDR3nt: TGTGCCAGCAGTAATCTATATGGCTACACCTTC

j_gene: TRBJ2-5
d_gene: NA
abundance: NA
v_gene: TRBV2
len: 13
CDR3aa: CASSQNLQETQYF
CDR3nt: TGTGCCAGCAGTCAGAATCTCCAAGAGACCCAGTACTTC

j_gene: TRBJ1-6
d_gene: NA
abundance: NA
v_gene: TRBV4-2
len: 14
CDR3aa: CASSQDGGVSPFHF
CDR3nt: TGTGCCAGCAGCCAAGACGGCGGGGTTTCACCCTTCCACTTT

j_gene: TRBJ2-1
d_gene: TRBD2
abundance: NA
v_gene: TRBV10-2
len: 15
CDR3aa: CASRAGGSSYNEQFF
CDR3nt: TGCGCCAGCAGGGCGGGGGGGAGCTCCTACAATGAGCAGTTCTTC

j_gene: TRBJ2-3
d_gene: NA
abundance: NA
v_gene: TRBV14
len: 17
CDR3aa: CATSQTGGTTPPDTQYF
CDR3nt: TGTGCCACCAGCCAAACGGGTGGGACCACTCCACCGGATACGCAGTATTTT

j_gene: TRBJ2-5
d_gene: NA
abundance: few
v_gene: TRBV20-1
len: 14
CDR3aa: CSARDGAVGRTQYF
CDR3nt: TGCAGTGCTAGAGATGGTGCAGTGGGCCGGACCCAGTACTTC

j_gene: TRBJ1-1
d_gene: NA
abundance: few
v_gene: TRBV29-1
len: 13
CDR3aa: CSVGTVMNTEAFF
CDR3nt: TGCAGCGTCGGGACGGTTATGAACACTGAAGCTTTCTTT

j_gene: TRBJ2-7
d_gene: NA
abundance: NA
v_gene: TRBV27
len: 14
CDR3aa: CASSLRPSGDEQYF
CDR3nt: TGTGCCAGCAGTCTCCGCCCCTCGGGTGACGAGCAGTACTTC

j_gene: TRBJ2-1
d_gene: NA
abundance: NA
v_gene: TRBV5-1
len: 17
CDR3aa: CASSLAPGTPSVNEQFF
CDR3nt: TGCGCCAGCAGCTTGGCTCCAGGGACACCTTCGGTGAATGAGCAGTTCTTC

j_gene: TRBJ2-3
d_gene: NA
abundance: NA
v_gene: TRBV28
len: 15
CDR3aa: CASSWATKSTDTQYF
CDR3nt: TGTGCCAGCAGTTGGGCAACTAAAAGCACAGATACGCAGTATTTT

j_gene: TRBJ2-5
d_gene: NA
abundance: NA
v_gene: TRBV14
len: 13
CDR3aa: CASSQDRRATQYF
CDR3nt: TGTGCCAGCAGCCAAGATAGGCGGGCGACCCAGTACTTC

j_gene: TRBJ2-7
d_gene: TRBD1
abundance: NA
v_gene: TRBV2
len: 14
CDR3aa: CANKGQGPSYEQYF
CDR3nt: TGTGCCAACAAGGGACAGGGACCATCCTACGAGCAGTACTTC

j_gene: TRBJ2-1
d_gene: NA
abundance: NA
v_gene: TRBV29-1
len: 13
CDR3aa: CSVGVWGSGEQFF
CDR3nt: TGCAGCGTAGGGGTTTGGGGGTCGGGTGAGCAGTTCTTC

j_gene: TRBJ2-1
d_gene: NA
abundance: few
v_gene: TRBV27
len: 13
CDR3aa: CASSLQGRGEQFF
CDR3nt: TGTGCCAGCAGTTTGCAGGGGAGGGGTGAGCAGTTCTTC

j_gene: TRBJ2-5
d_gene: TRBD1
abundance: few
v_gene: TRBV3-1
len: 15
CDR3aa: CASSTTGFVGETQYF
CDR3nt: TGTGCCAGCAGCACGACAGGGTTCGTAGGAGAGACCCAGTACTTC

j_gene: TRBJ1-1
d_gene: TRBD1
abundance: NA
v_gene: TRBV2
len: 14
CDR3aa: CASSGRTGGTEAFF
CDR3nt: TGTGCCAGCAGTGGGAGGACAGGGGGTACTGAAGCTTTCTTT

j_gene: TRBJ1-2
d_gene: NA
abundance: NA
v_gene: TRBV7-9
len: 14
CDR3aa: CASSFSWKNYGYTF
CDR3nt: TGTGCCAGCAGCTTTTCATGGAAGAACTATGGCTACACCTTC

j_gene: TRBJ1-4
d_gene: NA
abundance: NA
v_gene: TRBV7-2
len: 15
CDR3aa: CASSSQGQGYEKLFF
CDR3nt: TGTGCCAGTTCATCACAGGGCCAGGGTTATGAAAAACTGTTTTTT